This TCR beta chain was profiled in a study of glioma-infiltrating T cells after dendritic cell vaccination. Points from the study as a whole: Longer survival after dendritic cell vaccination followed higher pretreatment TIL content.

Points on this clone: Its antigen is not known.

Amplification used 60 V beta primers and 13 J beta primers. Repertoires were generated with immunoSEQ multiplex PCR, while TCRdb's copy carries only in-frame clones and drops some. This repertoire shows some 87,000 clones, about 84% found once; its top ten account for 2.5% to 3.5%. Germline values: CDR1 MNHEY, CDR2 SMNVEV (reference sequence). The CDR3 totals 12 residues. Trimming removed 11 bases at V and 4 bases at J, with 13 bases between. The TCR sequence derives from a human donor with glioblastoma. The rearrangement uses TRBV27 and TRBJ2-3, with D possibly being TRBD2 (5 bases). Sequencing used blood, obtained before dendritic cell vaccination. The CDR3 loop is CAVSGYPDTQYF. The CDR3 DNA is TGTGCCGTAAGCGGCTATCCAGATACGCAGTATTTT.